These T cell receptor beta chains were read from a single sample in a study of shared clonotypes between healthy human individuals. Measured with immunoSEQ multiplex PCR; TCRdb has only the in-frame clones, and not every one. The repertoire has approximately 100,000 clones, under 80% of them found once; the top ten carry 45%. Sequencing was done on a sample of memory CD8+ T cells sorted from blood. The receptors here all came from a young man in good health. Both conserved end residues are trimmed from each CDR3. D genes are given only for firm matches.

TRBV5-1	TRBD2	ASSTLAGDYYNEQF
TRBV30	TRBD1	AWSTGTGGYEQY
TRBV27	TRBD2	ASSTIGGRALNEQF
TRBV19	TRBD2	ASSRLAGEQF
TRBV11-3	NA	ASSVGKTSGTDTQY
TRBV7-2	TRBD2	ASSSGRLARTDTQY
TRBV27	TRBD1	ASSSLGDRTNEQF
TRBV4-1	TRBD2	ASSRTPLAGEGYNEQF
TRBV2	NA	ASPDPSGRVYGYT
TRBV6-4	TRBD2	ASSESSGSYNEQF
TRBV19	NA	ASSIDGSEAF
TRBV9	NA	ASSAKETQY
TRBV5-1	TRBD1	ASSYWTGRTDTQY
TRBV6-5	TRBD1	ASADRGSFQPQH
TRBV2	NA	ASTGPAANEKLF
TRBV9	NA	ASSVGGGRDEQY
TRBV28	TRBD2	AIGLVSYEQY
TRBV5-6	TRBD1	ASSFSGGFHNEQF
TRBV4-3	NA	ASSQDPVWNGELF
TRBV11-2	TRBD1	ASSVATSTTGGNIQY
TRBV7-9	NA	ASSPRDGSYEQY
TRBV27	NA	ASSLSDTGFKQY
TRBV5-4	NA	ASSLEKAIYEQY
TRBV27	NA	ASTEGNEQF
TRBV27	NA	ASSLNAFYGYT
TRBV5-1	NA	ASSLGGRAGANVLT
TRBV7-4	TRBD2	ASSSLAGGNTDTQY
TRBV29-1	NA	SVEDLYTGELF
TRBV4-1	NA	ASSQTGHTYEQY
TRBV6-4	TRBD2	ASSDRAGAPNEQF
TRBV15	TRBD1	ATSSRDRGHYEQY
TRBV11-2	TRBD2	ASSTLGLAGKQY
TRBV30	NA	AWTGRETYGYT
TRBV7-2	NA	ASSLDSDYGYT
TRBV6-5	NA	ARGWKHENQPQH
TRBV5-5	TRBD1	ASSLGTGMDEQF
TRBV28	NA	ASRRTGGQPQH
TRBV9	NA	ASRPLEVANTEAF
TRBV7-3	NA	ASSLTGMGGGELF
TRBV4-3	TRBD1	ASSQDFQGELNYGYT
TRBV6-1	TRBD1	ASSITTGGGYGYT
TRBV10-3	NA	AILDGGAVNYGYT
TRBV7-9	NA	ASSLVRYEQY
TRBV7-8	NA	ASSLGSGSGTEAF
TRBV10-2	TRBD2	AALEREMVGELF
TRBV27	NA	ASSPLPPSTQY
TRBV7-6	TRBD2	ASSLAPSGVTDTQY
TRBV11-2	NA	ASSNRDFYNEQF
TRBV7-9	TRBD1	ASREQGGPYEQY
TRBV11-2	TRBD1	ASSRQQGADYGYT
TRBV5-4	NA	ASSTSGTTYNEQF
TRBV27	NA	ASSPLRENTEAF
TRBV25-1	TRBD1	ASESGTGAKNTGELF
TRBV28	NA	ASSFTDNQPQH
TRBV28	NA	ASRFGGRPYEQY
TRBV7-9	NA	ASSYRSAVDEKLF
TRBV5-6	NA	ASSLAWTEETQY
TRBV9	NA	ASSSRREDFTDTQY
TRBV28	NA	ASSYVDYEQY
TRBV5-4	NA	ASSSLASGRTDTQY